This entry lists 12 T cell receptor beta chains sequenced from one sample in a study of T cells expressing NK-cell markers. Reanalyzing the 5' RACE reads, TCRdb keeps one entry per CDR3 protein, without DNA. Its listing shows some 600,000 distinct CDR3 sequences. Specimen: blood T cells: a sorted CD56 or NKG2C T cell subset, CD4+ or CD8+ T cells, or bulk PBMC T cells (not recorded which). The receptors originated from a man in his late teens or twenties in good health.

This chain links TRBV21-1 with TRBJ2-7; TCRdb reports TRBD1, a call that lacks DNA to check it against. TRBV21-1 is a listed pseudogene. The length of the CDR3 is 16 residues. This CDR3 is CASSPPGTRSTYEQYF.

The chain employs TRBV12-3 or TRBV12-4 and TRBJ2-5; TCRdb designates TRBD2, a call that cannot be tested without DNA. CDR3 length: 14 residues. This CDR3 is CASSISGRQETQYF.

The chain links TRBV11-2 to TRBJ1-1; no DNA is available, so the TRBD1 call from TCRdb remains unchecked. This CDR3 has 19 amino acids. Germline V gene sequence: CDR1 SGHAT, CDR2 FQNNGV. The CDR3 loop is CASSVDRGRDSRVNTEAFF.

This sequence joins TRBV5-1 and TRBJ2-1; with no DNA, the TCRdb D assignment of TRBD1 cannot be verified. Germline V lookup: CDR1 SGHRS, CDR2 YFSETQ. CDR3 length equals 14 residues. The chain's CDR3 is CASSRTGGGDEQFF.

The chain couples TRBV5-4 to TRBJ2-1. Germline V lookup: CDR1 SGHNT, CDR2 YYREEE (reference sequence). This CDR3 region has 17 residues. CDR3 sequence: CASSLAGLGAQDNEQFF.

The chain employs TRBV20-1 and TRBJ2-7; the TRBD1 assignment by TCRdb is unverifiable without DNA. Per the germline V gene, CDR1 is DFQATT and CDR2 is SNEGSKA (reference sequence). This CDR3 spans 16 amino acids. CDR3 protein: CSAIGDRVTISYEQYF.

The V call is TRBV6-1, the J call TRBJ1-6; TCRdb reports TRBD1, a call that lacks DNA to check it against. Germline CDR1 reads MNHNS; CDR2 reads SASEGT. The CDR3 consists of 18 residues. The CDR3 protein is CASSPGGTVSSYNSPLHF.

The V call is TRBV6-1, the J call TRBJ1-1; TCRdb indicates TRBD1, and absent DNA this call remains unverified. Germline V gives CDR1 MNHNS, CDR2 SASEGT. The CDR3 runs 16 residues. CDR3 protein: CASSAFFPGMNTEAFF.

This sequence joins TRBV29-1 and TRBJ2-2; TCRdb proposes TRBD1, but this gene call is untestable without DNA. In germline, CDR1 is SQVTM, CDR2 ANQGSEA. The CDR3 has 15 residues. This CDR3 is CSVGGTGAYSGELFF.

This chain uses TRBV20-1 with TRBJ2-1; lacking DNA, the TRBD2 call made by TCRdb goes unchecked. The CDR3 runs to 15 residues. Germline V gene sequence: CDR1 DFQATT, CDR2 SNEGSKA (reference sequence). CDR3 residues: CSARGLAGVMDEQFF.

The V and J genes are TRBV10-1 and TRBJ2-1; TCRdb indicates TRBD2, and absent DNA this call remains unverified. The germline gives CDR1 WNHNN, CDR2 SYGVQD (reference sequence). This CDR3 has 14 amino acids. CDR3 sequence: CASGAGGFYNEQFF.

The genes are TRBV7-9 and TRBJ2-3; TCRdb names TRBD1, which stays unverified in the absence of DNA. Germline values: CDR1 SEHNR, CDR2 FQNEAQ (reference sequence). The CDR3 is made up of 17 amino acids. The CDR3 is CASSTRINPLSTDTQYF.